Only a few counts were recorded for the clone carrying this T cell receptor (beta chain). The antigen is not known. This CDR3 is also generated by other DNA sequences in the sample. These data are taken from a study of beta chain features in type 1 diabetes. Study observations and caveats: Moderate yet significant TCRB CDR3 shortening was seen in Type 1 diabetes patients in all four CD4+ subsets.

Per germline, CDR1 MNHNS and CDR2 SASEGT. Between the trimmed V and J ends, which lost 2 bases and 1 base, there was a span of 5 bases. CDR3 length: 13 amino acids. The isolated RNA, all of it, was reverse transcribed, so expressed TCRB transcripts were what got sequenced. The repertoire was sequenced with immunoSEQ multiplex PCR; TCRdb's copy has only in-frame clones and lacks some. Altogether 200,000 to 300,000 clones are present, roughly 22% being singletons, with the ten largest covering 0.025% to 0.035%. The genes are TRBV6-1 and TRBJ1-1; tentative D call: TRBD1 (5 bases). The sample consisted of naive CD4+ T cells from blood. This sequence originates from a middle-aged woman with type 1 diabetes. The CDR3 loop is CASSERGNTEAFF. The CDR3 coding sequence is TGTGCCAGCAGTGAAAGGGGGAACACTGAAGCTTTCTTT.